Detailed here is one TCR beta chain. There are a few counts of this clonotype. Its antigen is still unknown. No qualities accompany the bases; no much larger clone lies one base away. The data are from a study of early T cells in non-severe SARS-CoV-2 infection (dated by TCRdb to about 2021). Background for the entire study: TCR sequencing used bulk RNA from unsorted whole blood, so alpha and beta chains could not be paired.

CDR3 length: 15 amino acids, cysteine to phenylalanine. Only CDR3 DNA is held: 45 bases, read in frame from base 1. The junction shows trimming of 4 bases on V and 4 bases on J, and the gene matches do not reach 6 bases of it. The germline V gene (reference sequence) yields SEHNR for CDR1 and FQNEAQ for CDR2. The research as a whole found: VDJdb matching was skewed toward anti-spike CD8 responses and likely underestimated virus-specific expansions by missing private and CD4 specificities.

The library was obtained by 5' RACE. Sequencing took place on a NextSeq 500. Unique molecular identifiers were attached to individual cDNA molecules in the TCR library protocol so that sequencing error and PCR bias could be corrected. Both TCR alpha and beta chains were sequenced, and tight co-correlation was observed between alpha and beta sequence abundances in each sample. On the study's bioinformatics: Decombinator V4 was used to annotate the V gene, J gene and CDR3 of the TCR sequences. TCRs were defined as expanded if a significant change between any two time points was detected under a Poisson model with p below 0.0001. TCR abundances were normalised to the total number of TCRs sequenced per sample and expressed as counts per million. MAIT TCRs were defined by TRAV1-2 paired with TRAJ12, TRAJ20 or TRAJ33, and iNKT TCRs by TRAV10 paired with TRAJ18. VDJdb, accessed on 1 November 2021, was searched for TCRs annotated for CMV, EBV and SARS-CoV-2, and TCRs annotated for more than one antigen were excluded. TCRdb redid the processing of the public reads, applying fastp at Q25 and MiXCR, and retained in-frame beta chains. Rows merge per CDR3 protein into single entries with the most common DNA and genes. The V and J calls come from TCRdb's annotation, not from the publication. The sample includes 40,000 to 45,000 distinct CDR3 sequences, with roughly 6.6% observed a single time. The ten most abundant clones make up around 20% of the sample.

A case-control design nested within a healthcare worker cohort in London, UK, was used, with weekly nasopharyngeal swab PCR tests and blood sampling performed. Between 23 and 31 March 2020, the week of the UK lockdown, healthcare workers were enrolled and then followed up weekly for as long as 16 weeks. Recombination linked TRBV7-9 to TRBJ2-7; 11 central nucleotides agree with TRBD1. The specimen was whole blood, collected at baseline. The sequence came from an adult who was a healthcare worker with PCR-confirmed SARS-CoV-2 infection or an uninfected control (not recorded which). The CDR3 protein: CASSSGTGGKYEQYF. The sequence in DNA is TGTGCCAGCAGCTCCGGGACAGGGGGAAAATACGAGCAGTACTTC.